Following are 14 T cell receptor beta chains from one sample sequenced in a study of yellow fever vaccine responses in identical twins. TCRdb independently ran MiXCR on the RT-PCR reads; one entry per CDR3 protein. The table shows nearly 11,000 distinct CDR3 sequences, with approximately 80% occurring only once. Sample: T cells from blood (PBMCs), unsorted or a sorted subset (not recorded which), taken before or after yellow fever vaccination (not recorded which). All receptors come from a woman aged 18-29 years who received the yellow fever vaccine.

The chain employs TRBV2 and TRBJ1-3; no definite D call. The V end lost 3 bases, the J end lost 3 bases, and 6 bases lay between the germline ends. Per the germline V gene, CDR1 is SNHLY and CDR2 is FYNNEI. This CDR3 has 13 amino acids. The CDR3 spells CASSESVGNTIYF. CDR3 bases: TGTGCCAGCAGTGAGAGTGTTGGAAACACCATATATTTT.

The CDR3: CASTGQGYWNEQFF. Written as DNA, the CDR3 is TGTGCCAGCACCGGACAGGGGTACTGGAATGAGCAGTTCTTC. The gene calls are TRBV13 and TRBJ2-1, with TRBD1 matching over 9 bases. This CDR3 spans 14 amino acids. The ends lost 7 bases at V and 7 bases at J; junction bases unmatched: 8. Germline V lookup: CDR1 PRHDT, CDR2 FYEKMQ (reference sequence).

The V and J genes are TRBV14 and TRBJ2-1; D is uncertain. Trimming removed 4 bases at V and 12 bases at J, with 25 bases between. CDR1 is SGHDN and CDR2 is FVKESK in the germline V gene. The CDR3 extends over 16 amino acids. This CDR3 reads CASSPRDFGRNLGQFF. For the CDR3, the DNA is TGTGCCAGCAGCCCGCGTGACTTTGGCAGGAACCTTGGGCAGTTCTTC. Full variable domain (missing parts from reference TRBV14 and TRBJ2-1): EAGVTQFPSHSVIEKGQTVTLRCDPISGHDNLYWYRRVMGKEIKFLLHFVKESKQDESGMPNNRFLAERTGGTYSTLKVQPAELEDSGVYFCASSPRDFGRNLGQFFGPGTRLTVL.

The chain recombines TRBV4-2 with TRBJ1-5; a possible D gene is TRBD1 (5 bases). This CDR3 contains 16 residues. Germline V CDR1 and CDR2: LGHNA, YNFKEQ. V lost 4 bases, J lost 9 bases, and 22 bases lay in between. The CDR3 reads CASSRFLDSEITPQHF. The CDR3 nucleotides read TGTGCCAGCAGCCGCTTCCTAGACAGCGAGATCACGCCCCAGCATTTT.

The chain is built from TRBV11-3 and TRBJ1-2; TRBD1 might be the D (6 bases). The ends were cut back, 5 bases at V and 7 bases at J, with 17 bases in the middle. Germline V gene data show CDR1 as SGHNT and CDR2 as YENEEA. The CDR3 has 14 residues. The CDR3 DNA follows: TGTGCCAGCAGCCCCAGCACAGGGTCCTTTGGCTACACCTTC. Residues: CASSPSTGSFGYTF.

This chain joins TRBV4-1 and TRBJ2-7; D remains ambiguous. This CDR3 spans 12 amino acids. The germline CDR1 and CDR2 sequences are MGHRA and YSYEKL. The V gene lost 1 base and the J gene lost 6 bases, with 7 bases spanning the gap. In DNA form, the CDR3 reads TGCGCCAGCAGCCAAGTTGGGTCCGAGCAGTACTTC. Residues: CASSQVGSEQYF.

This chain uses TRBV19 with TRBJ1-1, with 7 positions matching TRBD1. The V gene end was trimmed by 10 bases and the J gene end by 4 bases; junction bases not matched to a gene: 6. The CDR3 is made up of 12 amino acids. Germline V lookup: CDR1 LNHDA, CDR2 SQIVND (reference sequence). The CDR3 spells CATRGGATEAFF. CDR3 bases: TGTGCCACCAGGGGGGGGGCCACTGAAGCTTTCTTT.

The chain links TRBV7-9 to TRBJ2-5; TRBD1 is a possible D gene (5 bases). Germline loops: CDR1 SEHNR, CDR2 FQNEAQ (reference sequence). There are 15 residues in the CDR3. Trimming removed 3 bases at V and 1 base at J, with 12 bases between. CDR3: CASSFFFTGQETQYF. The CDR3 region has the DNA TGTGCCAGCAGCTTTTTCTTCACAGGCCAAGAGACCCAGTACTTC.

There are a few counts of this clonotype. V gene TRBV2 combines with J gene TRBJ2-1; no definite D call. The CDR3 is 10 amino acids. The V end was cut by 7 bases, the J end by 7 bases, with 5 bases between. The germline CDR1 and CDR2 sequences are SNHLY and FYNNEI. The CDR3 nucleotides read TGTGCCAGCACCAGGAATGAGCAGTTCTTC. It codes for CASTRNEQFF.

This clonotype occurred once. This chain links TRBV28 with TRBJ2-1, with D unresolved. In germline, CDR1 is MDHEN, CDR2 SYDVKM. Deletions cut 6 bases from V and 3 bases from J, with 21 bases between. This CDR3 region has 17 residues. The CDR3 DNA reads TGTGCCAGCAGCTCGACGACCGGGCCATCCTTCTACAATGAGCAGTTCTTC. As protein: CASSSTTGPSFYNEQFF.

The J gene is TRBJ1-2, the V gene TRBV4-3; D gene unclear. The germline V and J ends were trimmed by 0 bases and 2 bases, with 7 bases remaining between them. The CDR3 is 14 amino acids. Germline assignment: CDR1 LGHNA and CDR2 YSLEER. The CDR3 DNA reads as TGCGCCAGCAGCCAAGATGAGGGAAACTATGGCTACACCTTC. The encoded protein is CASSQDEGNYGYTF.

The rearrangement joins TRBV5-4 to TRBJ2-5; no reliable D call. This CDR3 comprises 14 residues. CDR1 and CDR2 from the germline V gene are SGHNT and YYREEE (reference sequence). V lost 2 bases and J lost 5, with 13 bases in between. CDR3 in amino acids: CASSLANLGETQYF. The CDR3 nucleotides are TGTGCCAGCAGCTTAGCCAATCTCGGGGAGACCCAGTACTTC.

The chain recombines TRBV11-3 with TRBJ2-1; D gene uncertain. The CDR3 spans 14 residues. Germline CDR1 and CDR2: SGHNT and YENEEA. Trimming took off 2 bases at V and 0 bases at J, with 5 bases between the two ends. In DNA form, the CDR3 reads TGTGCCAGCAGCTTACCGAGCTCCTACAATGAGCAGTTCTTC. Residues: CASSLPSSYNEQFF.

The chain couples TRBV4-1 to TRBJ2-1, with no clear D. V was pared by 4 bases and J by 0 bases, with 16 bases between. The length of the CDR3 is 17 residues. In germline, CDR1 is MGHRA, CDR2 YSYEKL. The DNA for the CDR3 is TGCGCCAGCAGCCGTACCCTGGGCGCCAACTCCTACAATGAGCAGTTCTTC. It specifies CASSRTLGANSYNEQFF.